This entry concerns a single T cell receptor beta chain. This clonotype was detected only a few times. It has no known antigen specificity. No quality values exist for individual bases; no much larger clone is one base distant. Libraries were built with 5' RACE. TCRdb shows the sequencer as NextSeq 500. The TCR library protocol attached unique molecular identifiers to individual cDNA molecules to correct for sequencing error and PCR bias. Both TCR alpha and beta chains were sequenced, and tight co-correlation was observed between alpha and beta sequence abundances in each sample. As for the original processing: Decombinator V4 was used to annotate TCR sequences for V gene, J gene and CDR3. TCRs were defined as expanded if a significant change between any two time points was detected under a Poisson model with p below 0.0001. TCR abundances were normalised to the total number of TCRs sequenced per sample and expressed as counts per million. MAIT TCRs were defined by TRAV1-2 paired with TRAJ12, TRAJ20 or TRAJ33, and iNKT TCRs by TRAV10 paired with TRAJ18. VDJdb, accessed 1 November 2021, was searched for CMV, EBV and SARS-CoV-2 annotated TCRs, with TCRs annotated for multiple antigens excluded. TCRdb trimmed the raw reads at Q25, called clones with MiXCR and kept productive beta chains. Every entry covers one CDR3 protein and lists the most common genes and DNA from its rows. The V and J calls and clone size come from TCRdb's table, not from the authors' own analysis. Recorded for this sample are over 30,000 distinct CDR3 sequences; roughly 5.7% of them occurred a single time. The biggest ten clones account for less than 6.5% of the sample.

The entry originates in a study of early T cells in non-severe SARS-CoV-2 infection (dated by TCRdb to 2020 to 2023). For the study in its entirety: Because TCR sequencing relied on bulk RNA taken from unsorted whole blood, pairing of alpha and beta chains was not possible. Paper-wide results and their limitations: VDJdb matching was skewed toward anti-spike CD8 responses and likely underestimated virus-specific expansions, missing private and CD4 specificities.

This was a case-control study nested in a cohort of healthcare workers in London, UK, who had nasopharyngeal swab PCR tests and blood samples taken every week. Healthcare workers were enrolled in the week of the UK lockdown, from 23 to 31 March 2020, and were followed every week for up to about 15 weeks. Based on the germline V gene, the CDR1 and CDR2 sequences are SGHVS and FQNEAQ. CDR3 length: 15 amino acids, cysteine to phenylalanine. Only the CDR3 portion is preserved as DNA: 45 bases, with reading frame beginning at the first base. The V end gives up 4 bases and the J end 2 bases, leaving 6 bases in the junction not matched to a gene.

The TCR originated in an adult who was a healthcare worker with PCR-confirmed SARS-CoV-2 infection or an uninfected control (not recorded which). In this chain, TRBV7-8 is recombined with TRBJ2-3, and TRBD1 aligns with 7 junction nucleotides. What was sequenced was whole blood. This receptor has the CDR3 CASSSRQGNTDTQYF. The nucleotide sequence is TGTGCCAGCAGCTCCAGACAGGGAAACACAGATACGCAGTATTTT. The variable domain in full, with residues beyond the CDR3 obtained from the reference TRBV7-8 and TRBJ2-3 genes, is GAGVSQSPRYKVAKRGQDVALRCDPISGHVSLFWYQQALGQGPEFLTYFQNEAQLDKSGLPSDRFFAERPEGSVSTLKIQRTQQEDSAVYLCASSSRQGNTDTQYFGPGTRLTVL.